The 32 T cell receptor beta chains listed next were all sequenced from one sample in a study of post-analysis software for immune sequencing data. Overall study results and limits: There were about 5 TRBV segments more frequent in patients than controls, and TRBV5-6, TRBV5-1 and TRBV20-1 were among them.

No antigen has been identified for these receptors. Libraries were made from TCR beta cDNA, and they carried unique molecular identifiers. TCRdb reprocessed the PCR reads with MiXCR, giving one entry per CDR3 protein. There are roughly 580,000 distinct CDR3 sequences in the sample; around 44% occur only once, and under 2% lies in the top ten. The sequencing sample was made of blood. The receptor set was obtained from a girl between 10 and 17 years old with multiple sclerosis.

The chain employs TRBV20-1 and TRBJ1-5; D uncertain. Trimming took off 3 bases at V and 2 bases at J, with 20 bases between the two ends. Germline V CDR1 and CDR2: DFQATT, SNEGSKA (reference sequence). The CDR3 length is 17 residues. Here the CDR3 DNA reads TGCAGTGCTAGCGGCTGGCTAGAAGGCTTGGGCAATCAGCCCCAGCATTTT. Amino acid sequence: CSASGWLEGLGNQPQHF.

This clonotype was detected only once. V gene TRBV30 combines with J gene TRBJ1-4; D is unclear. The CDR3 consists of 13 residues. V lost 3 bases, J lost 5 bases, and 10 bases lay in between. Germline V gene sequence: CDR1 GTSNPN, CDR2 SVGIG (reference sequence). Here the CDR3 reads CAWRSVGNEKLFF. CDR3 DNA: TGTGCCTGGAGATCCGTAGGCAATGAAAAACTGTTTTTT.

This sequence joins TRBV10-3 and TRBJ2-1, with unresolved D. The V gene's germline CDR1 is ENHRY and CDR2 SYGVKD. The V gene lost 2 bases and the J gene lost 9 bases, with 8 bases spanning the gap. This CDR3 is 12 amino acids long. The CDR3 DNA reads TGTGCCATCAGTGAGCAGGCGGCTGAGCAGTTCTTC. Translated, it gives CAISEQAAEQFF.

The V and J genes are TRBV10-3 and TRBJ2-5; D possibly corresponds to TRBD2 (5 bases). The germline CDR1 and CDR2 sequences are ENHRY and SYGVKD. V gave up 6 bases and J gave up 7 bases, with 18 bases separating them. The length of the CDR3 is 14 residues. Here the CDR3 reads CAIREDPGYGTQYF. In DNA, the CDR3 is TGTGCCATCAGGGAGGACCCAGGCTATGGGACCCAGTACTTC.

Points on this clonotype: This clone may be a read error of a much larger clone one base away. V usage is TRBV7-2 and J usage is TRBJ1-5; weak D call: TRBD1 (5 bases). The germline V gene encodes CDR1 SGHTA and CDR2 FQGNSA. V was clipped by 0 bases and J by 6 bases, with 6 bases between them. There are 13 residues in the CDR3. The CDR3: CASSLARAQPQHF. The CDR3, as DNA: TGTGCCAGCAGCTTAGCCAGGGCTCAGCCCCAGCATTTT.

The sample holds a few counts of this clonotype. This chain uses TRBV11-3 with TRBJ2-7, with D maybe TRBD2 (6 bases). Germline V gene lookup returns CDR1 SGHNT and CDR2 YENEEA. The CDR3 loop spans 13 amino acids. The V and J ends lost 2 bases and 7 bases respectively, with 12 bases between them. CDR3 sequence reads: CASSLNGLNEQYF. In DNA, the CDR3 is TGTGCCAGCAGCTTAAACGGACTAAATGAGCAGTACTTC.

This clonotype was observed a handful of times. The rearrangement uses TRBV29-1 and TRBJ1-1; D call uncertain. This CDR3 spans 11 amino acids. CDR1 is SQVTM and CDR2 is ANQGSEA in the germline V gene. The ends were cut back, 4 bases at V and 1 base at J, with 4 bases in the middle. The CDR3 sequence: CSVVGNTEAFF. The DNA for the CDR3 is TGCAGCGTTGTCGGGAACACTGAAGCTTTCTTT.

The rearrangement links TRBV12-3 or TRBV12-4 to TRBJ2-3; possibly TRBD1 or TRBD2 for D (5 bases each). The germline V and J ends were trimmed by 5 bases and 4 bases, with 13 bases remaining between them. This CDR3 has 14 residues. CDR3 nucleotide sequence: TGTGCCAGCAGTACCGGGGCCCGTCCAGATACGCAGTATTTT. Translation: CASSTGARPDTQYF.

Points on this clonotype: One end of the junction does not line up with germline, which may come from a read error. The chain joins TRBV24-1 to TRBJ2-1; TRBD2 might be the D (5 bases). The CDR3 totals 16 residues. In germline, CDR1 is KGHDR, CDR2 SFDVKD. In DNA form, the CDR3 reads TGTGCCACCAGTGATCGGCGGCCTAGAGGGCACAATAAGCAGTTCTTC. Amino acids: CATSDRRPRGHNKQFF.

This sequence joins TRBV6-5 and TRBJ2-1, with a weak D call TRBD2 (5 bases). CDR1 is MNHEY, CDR2 SVGAGI, per germline. The CDR3 has 16 residues. Between the trimmed V and J ends, which lost 6 bases and 0 bases, there was a span of 15 bases. This CDR3 reads CASSHNRGSSYNEQFF. CDR3 DNA sequence: TGTGCCAGCAGCCACAATCGAGGGAGCTCCTACAATGAGCAGTTCTTC.

This rearrangement joins TRBV12-3 or TRBV12-4 to TRBJ2-7; TRBD2 might be the D (6 bases). The CDR3 loop spans 14 amino acids. Deletions cut 4 bases from V and 3 bases from J, with 13 bases between. CDR3 in amino acids: CASSSPTDYYEQYF. For the CDR3, the DNA is TGTGCCAGCAGTTCCCCGACGGACTACTACGAGCAGTACTTC.

This clonotype was counted only a few times. The chain employs TRBV5-1 and TRBJ1-1; possibly TRBD1 for D (5 bases). Trimming removed 1 base from V and 5 bases from J, with 12 bases in between. The germline gives CDR1 SGHRS, CDR2 YFSETQ. The CDR3 consists of 14 residues. The CDR3 here is CASSLNPGRTEAFF. Here the CDR3 DNA reads TGCGCCAGCAGCTTGAACCCAGGGCGGACTGAAGCTTTCTTT.

The chain recombines TRBV7-9 with TRBJ2-1; either TRBD1 or TRBD2 may supply D (5 bases each). Germline CDR1 and CDR2: SEHNR and FQNEAQ (reference sequence). The CDR3 loop spans 14 amino acids. Trimming removed 5 bases at V and 6 bases at J, with 14 bases between. Here the CDR3 reads CASSPRVGPNEQFF. The DNA for the CDR3 is TGTGCCAGCAGCCCGAGGGTGGGGCCCAATGAGCAGTTCTTC.

V gene TRBV7-2 combines with J gene TRBJ1-2; the match to TRBD1 covers 9 bases. Germline values: CDR1 SGHTA, CDR2 FQGNSA. The V and J ends lost 1 base and 6 bases, in that order; junction bases with no gene match: 6. The CDR3 sequence is 15 residues long. CDR3 region: CASSLVGQGFDGYTF. The CDR3 DNA follows: TGTGCCAGCAGCTTAGTGGGACAGGGATTTGATGGCTACACCTTC. The full variable domain, its missing parts supplied by reference TRBV7-2 and TRBJ1-2, is GAGVSQSPSNKVTEKGKDVELRCDPISGHTALYWYRQSLGQGLEFLIYFQGNSAPDKSGLPSDRFSAERTGGSVSTLTIQRTQQEDSAVYLCASSLVGQGFDGYTFGSGTRLTVV.

The chain employs TRBV28 and TRBJ2-7, with 14 positions matching TRBD2. Germline loops: CDR1 MDHEN, CDR2 SYDVKM. This CDR3 has 14 residues. V lost 6 bases to trimming and J lost 6 bases; unmatched junction nucleotides: 4. The CDR3: CASRAGLAGVEQYF. CDR3 nucleotide sequence: TGTGCCAGCAGGGCGGGACTAGCGGGAGTCGAGCAGTACTTC.

The rearrangement joins TRBV12-3 or TRBV12-4 to TRBJ1-6, with TRBD1 identical over 10 bases. CDR3 length: 15 residues. Trimming removed 1 base from V and 9 bases from J; junction bases left unmatched: 3. CDR3 in DNA: TGTGCCAGCAGTTTAGAAGGGACAGGGGCTTCACCCCTCCACTTT. This encodes CASSLEGTGASPLHF.

In its sample, this clonotype was seen a few times. The chain joins TRBV7-8 to TRBJ2-4, with D uncertain. The CDR3 length is 13 residues. Trimming shortened V by 8 bases and J by 0 bases, and 8 bases separated the two germline ends. In germline, CDR1 is SGHVS, CDR2 FQNEAQ. The CDR3 DNA sequence: TGTGCCAGCGCAGAATTAGCCAAAAACATTCAGTACTTC. Encoded protein: CASAELAKNIQYF.

The genes are TRBV20-1 and TRBJ2-3; 14 bases fit TRBD2. CDR1 is DFQATT and CDR2 is SNEGSKA in the germline V gene (reference sequence). V was clipped by 5 bases and J by 6 bases; unmatched bases: 7. The CDR3 is 15 amino acids. The CDR3 nucleotides read TGCAGTGCTCACTCGGGACTAGCGGGGGATGATACGCAGTATTTT. The encoded protein is CSAHSGLAGDDTQYF.

Here the CDR3 reads CASSYGGRDSYEQYF. CDR3 sequence (DNA): TGTGCCAGCAGCTACGGGGGGCGGGATTCCTACGAGCAGTACTTC. This chain joins TRBV7-2 and TRBJ2-7; D is possibly TRBD2 (7 bases). CDR1 is SGHTA and CDR2 is FQGNSA in the germline V gene. V lost 4 bases and J lost 1, with 14 bases in between. The CDR3 spans 15 residues.

The V call is TRBV4-2, the J call TRBJ2-7, with 9 bases identical to TRBD2. Germline trimming cut 0 bases from V and 0 bases from J; bases unmatched to any gene: 12. CDR3 length: 19 residues. The germline V gene encodes CDR1 LGHNA and CDR2 YNFKEQ. Written as DNA, the CDR3 is TGTGCCAGCAGCCAAGATCAAGGACTAGCGCACCTTAGCTCCTACGAGCAGTACTTC. Its protein is CASSQDQGLAHLSSYEQYF.

CDR3: CAISETPTGANVLTF. Written as DNA, the CDR3 is TGTGCCATCAGTGAGACACCCACTGGGGCCAACGTCCTGACTTTC. J is TRBJ2-6 and V is TRBV10-3; no clear D gene. Germline-derived CDR1 and CDR2 are ENHRY and SYGVKD. The CDR3 is 15 amino acids. Between the trimmed V and J ends, which lost 2 bases and 2 bases, there was a span of 7 bases.

Points on this clonotype: A junction end diverges from the germline sequence, so it may reflect a read error. The J gene is TRBJ2-7, the V gene TRBV7-9; TRBD1 is a possible D gene (5 bases). Germline V gives CDR1 SEHNR, CDR2 FQNEAQ (reference sequence). The CDR3 has 14 amino acids. CDR3: CASIDTRVSYEHYF. The DNA for the CDR3 is TGTGCCAGCATCGACACCAGGGTTTCCTACGAGCACTACTTC.

This chain uses TRBV6-5 with TRBJ2-5; the D is unclear. Trimming took off 6 bases at V and 2 bases at J, with 19 bases between the two ends. The CDR3 is made up of 16 amino acids. CDR1 is MNHEY, CDR2 SVGAGI, per germline. The CDR3 is CASRLRKGKYQETQYF. The CDR3 DNA reads TGTGCCAGCAGACTCCGGAAGGGAAAGTATCAAGAGACCCAGTACTTC.

V is TRBV24-1 and J is TRBJ2-5; 8 bases are shared with TRBD1. Germline V gene sequence: CDR1 KGHDR, CDR2 SFDVKD. The CDR3 contains 16 residues. After removal of 4 bases from V and 11 bases from J, the junction contained 17 bases not matched to a gene. The CDR3 DNA follows: TGTGCCACCAGTGACCCTGGACAGGGCAACCACAATGAGCAGTACTTC. It codes for CATSDPGQGNHNEQYF.

There are a few counts of this clonotype. This chain connects TRBV6-6 to TRBJ2-7; 7 bases fit TRBD1. CDR3 length: 16 residues. V trimming: 2 bases; J trimming: 5 bases; junction bases outside the gene matches: 12. Germline CDR1 MNHNY, CDR2 SVGAGI (reference sequence). This CDR3 reads CASSYPQGSNEDEQYF. The CDR3 DNA is TGTGCCAGCAGTTACCCACAGGGGAGCAACGAAGACGAGCAGTACTTC.

J is TRBJ2-3 and V is TRBV20-1; possibly TRBD1 or TRBD2 for D (5 bases each). The germline V and J ends were trimmed by 2 bases and 3 bases, with 15 bases remaining between them. In germline, CDR1 is DFQATT, CDR2 SNEGSKA (reference sequence). The CDR3 contains 15 residues. CDR3 sequence: CSARKPGTLTDTQYF. The CDR3, as DNA: TGCAGTGCTAGAAAACCCGGGACGCTAACAGATACGCAGTATTTT.

V and J are TRBV29-1 and TRBJ1-3; weak D call: TRBD1 (5 bases). V was clipped by 6 bases and J by 5 bases, with 11 bases between them. This CDR3 is 12 amino acids long. In germline, CDR1 is SQVTM, CDR2 ANQGSEA. CDR3 loop: CSVEGSRNTIYF. CDR3 DNA: TGCAGCGTGGAGGGGTCTCGAAACACCATATATTTT. The variable domain in full, with the rest retrieved from reference TRBV29-1 and TRBJ1-3, is SAVISQKPSRDICQRGTSLTIQCQVDSQVTMMFWYRQQPGQSLTLIATANQGSEATYESGFVIDKFPISRPNLTFSTLTVSNMSPEDSSIYLCSVEGSRNTIYFGEGSWLTVV.

The chain is built from TRBV6-4 and TRBJ2-1; 9 bases align to TRBD2. The J segment lost 10 bases and the V segment lost 0 bases, leaving 7 bases of the junction unmatched. The CDR3 has 15 amino acids. The V gene's germline CDR1 is MRHNA and CDR2 SNTAGT. The CDR3 spells CASSDSPSGLAEQFF. For the CDR3, the DNA is TGTGCCAGCAGTGACTCTCCTTCGGGACTAGCCGAGCAGTTCTTC.

J is TRBJ2-7 and V is TRBV27; 8 nucleotides line up with TRBD2. The CDR3 has 16 amino acids. Trimming removed 5 bases from V and 3 bases from J; junction bases left unmatched: 12. Germline assignment: CDR1 MNHEY and CDR2 SMNVEV (reference sequence). The CDR3 DNA sequence: TGTGCCAGCAGTCCTACGGGACTAGGACTGCACTACGAGCAGTACTTC. Its translation is CASSPTGLGLHYEQYF.

The J gene is TRBJ1-1, the V gene TRBV29-1; weak D call: TRBD1 (5 bases). Trimming shortened V by 7 bases and J by 3 bases, and 15 bases separated the two germline ends. This CDR3 comprises 13 residues. Germline V gene data show CDR1 as SQVTM and CDR2 as ANQGSEA. The DNA for the CDR3 is TGCAGCGCTGCAGGGTCCGGGGACACTGAAGCTTTCTTT. This gives the protein CSAAGSGDTEAFF.

The rearrangement links TRBV5-4 to TRBJ2-7; TRBD2 matches at 15 bases. Germline CDR1 and CDR2: SGHNT and YYREEE (reference sequence). V trimming: 5 bases; J trimming: 1 base; junction bases outside the gene matches: 4. The CDR3 is 16 residues long. Written as DNA, the CDR3 is TGTGCCAGCAGGGACGGACTAGCGGGAGGGTCCTACGAGCAGTACTTC. Translation gives CASRDGLAGGSYEQYF.

This clonotype has just a few counts. The rearrangement uses TRBV12-3 or TRBV12-4 and TRBJ1-2, with a tentative D call TRBD1 (6 bases). This CDR3 has 15 amino acids. V was cut by 3 bases and J by 4 bases, with 15 bases left in between. CDR3 in DNA: TGTGCCAGCAGTTTGTTCGGGGGCCTAGGCTATGGCTACACCTTC. It codes for CASSLFGGLGYGYTF.